These T cell receptor beta chains were read from a single sample in a study of blood T cell repertoires in COVID-19. Libraries were prepared by immunoSEQ multiplex PCR; TCRdb keeps only in-frame clonotypes and omits some of them. This sample yields some 190,000 clones, of which roughly 85% are seen a single time; under 3.5% belongs to the top ten. Sequencing was performed on peripheral blood. The receptors here all came from a man aged 60 to 69 with acute or convalescent COVID-19. Each CDR3 is given with its conserved first and last residue. The order of the fields is CDR3 DNA, CDR3 protein, clone size, D gene, V gene, J gene. A D gene is named only where the DNA matches it firmly. Rows may omit the clone size; those that give it use once, few, many or a size class.

DNA: TGTGCCAGCAGCTTGGGGGCGGGACAGTATTTATCTGGGGCCAACGTCCTGACTTTC
CDR3: CASSLGAGQYLSGANVLTF
size: -
D: -
V: TRBV5-4
J: TRBJ2-6

DNA: TGTGCCAGCAGTTATCGGCAGGGACTCACAGATACGCAGTATTTT
CDR3: CASSYRQGLTDTQYF
size: -
D: -
V: TRBV6-5
J: TRBJ2-3

DNA: TGCAGTGCTAGTGGGGCCAACTCCTACAATGAGCAGTTCTTC
CDR3: CSASGANSYNEQFF
size: -
D: -
V: TRBV20-1
J: TRBJ2-1

DNA: TGTGCCAGCAGCTTAGTAGGGGAGGGGACGACCTACGAGCAGTACTTC
CDR3: CASSLVGEGTTYEQYF
size: -
D: TRBD2
V: TRBV7-8
J: TRBJ2-7

DNA: TGTGCCAGCAGCCAAGCAGGAGGGGTAAGCAATCAGCCCCAGCATTTT
CDR3: CASSQAGGVSNQPQHF
size: -
D: -
V: TRBV3-1/TRBV3-2
J: TRBJ1-5

DNA: TGTGCCAGCAGGCCTATAGCGGGAGTACCCTACAATGAGCAGTTCTTC
CDR3: CASRPIAGVPYNEQFF
size: -
D: TRBD2
V: TRBV7-3
J: TRBJ2-1

DNA: TGTGCCAGCAGCCTCTGGACTGCCAACACAGATACGCAGTATTTT
CDR3: CASSLWTANTDTQYF
size: -
D: -
V: TRBV7-9
J: TRBJ2-3

DNA: TGTGCCAGCAGCCTCACCGCGGGAGAACTCTACAATGAGCAGTTCTTC
CDR3: CASSLTAGELYNEQFF
size: -
D: TRBD2
V: TRBV7-3
J: TRBJ2-1

DNA: TGTGCCAGCAGCTTTAAGGGGAGCGGGAGGGCCACTGAGCAGTTCTTC
CDR3: CASSFKGSGRATEQFF
size: -
D: TRBD2
V: TRBV7-2
J: TRBJ2-1

DNA: TGTGCCAGCAGACGTACCTCGACAGGGTGGGGACAGCCCCAGCATTTT
CDR3: CASRRTSTGWGQPQHF
size: -
D: TRBD1
V: TRBV28
J: TRBJ1-5

DNA: TGTGCCAGCAGTTACGTGGCGGGAGGGCCCCAGACCCAGTACTTC
CDR3: CASSYVAGGPQTQYF
size: -
D: TRBD2
V: TRBV6-5
J: TRBJ2-5

DNA: TGTGCCAGCAGCACCCGGACAGGGGTTAATGAAAAACTGTTTTTT
CDR3: CASSTRTGVNEKLFF
size: -
D: TRBD1
V: TRBV4-2
J: TRBJ1-4

DNA: TGTGCCAGCAGTTCCTGGACAGATGGCAATCAGCCCCAGCATTTT
CDR3: CASSSWTDGNQPQHF
size: few
D: -
V: TRBV6-2/TRBV6-3
J: TRBJ1-5

DNA: TGCGCCAGCAGCCCGGGGCAGGGACTAGCGGGATTGTATGAGACCCAGTACTTC
CDR3: CASSPGQGLAGLYETQYF
size: -
D: TRBD2
V: TRBV5-1
J: TRBJ2-5

DNA: TGTGCCAGCAGCCAAGATCACGGGGGTACTGAAGCTTTCTTT
CDR3: CASSQDHGGTEAFF
size: -
D: -
V: TRBV3-1/TRBV3-2
J: TRBJ1-1

DNA: TGTGCCAGCAGCCACGCCGGGGGAGGCTATGGCTACACCTTC
CDR3: CASSHAGGGYGYTF
size: -
D: -
V: TRBV3-1/TRBV3-2
J: TRBJ1-2

DNA: TGTGCCAGCAGTTTATCCAGGGGGAAGGATGGCTACACCTTC
CDR3: CASSLSRGKDGYTF
size: -
D: TRBD1
V: TRBV28
J: TRBJ1-2